The T cell receptor (beta chain) under discussion was sequenced for a study of cytomegalovirus exposure and HLA in healthy donors. General observations from the study: Later, an analysis found that common viral pathogens appeared to be linked with several of the most significant clusters.

PCR primers comprised 60 Vbeta and 13 Jbeta primers. The protocol was immunoSEQ multiplex PCR, while the TCRdb copy is restricted to in-frame clones and leaves out a portion. Of 210,000 or so clones detected, 70% to 90% appear once; the ten largest clones hold 0.24%. Worth noting for this clone: The antigen remains undetermined.

After removal of 4 bases from V and 2 bases from J, the junction contained 11 bases not matched to a gene. Germline CDR1 reads SGHVS; CDR2 reads FNYEAQ. The CDR3 totals 17 residues. The clonotype comes from a girl aged 2 to 9 in good health and CMV-seronegative. This sequence joins TRBV7-6 and TRBJ2-7, with TRBD1 matching over 10 bases. Input material: PBMCs. The CDR3 sequence is CASSSPPGTGVAYEQYF. Here the CDR3 DNA reads TGTGCCAGCAGCTCCCCCCCGGGGACAGGGGTTGCCTACGAGCAGTACTTC.